Listed below are T cell receptor beta chains from one sample, sequenced in a study of T cell responses to AZD1222 COVID-19 vaccine. Profiling relied on immunoSEQ multiplex PCR, and the TCRdb table lists in-frame clones only, not all of them. The data show 140,000 to 150,000 clones, with around 90% seen just once and approximately 1.7% held by the top ten. The sample consisted of peripheral blood, taken on day 0 of AZD1222 vaccination. All receptors come from an adult in good health. The CDR3 runs from the conserved cysteine through the conserved F or W. D genes are given only for firm matches. Clone size is shown for a subset of rows, as once, few, many or a class of expanded clone.

14	.	.	TRBV6-5	TRBJ1-6	TGTGCCAGCAGTTATCAAGGACCTGATTCACCCCTCCACTTT	CASSYQGPDSPLHF
16	TRBD2	.	TRBV3-1/TRBV3-2	TRBJ2-1	TGTGCCAGCAGCCAAGTTAGCGGGCTTTCCTACAATGAGCAGTTCTTC	CASSQVSGLSYNEQFF
17	.	.	TRBV7-9	TRBJ2-5	TGTGCCAGCAGCTTAGCGAGGGATAATCGGTACCAAGAGACCCAGTACTTC	CASSLARDNRYQETQYF
14	.	.	TRBV28	TRBJ1-6	TGTGCCAGCAGTTTAGGGGACACCCTAACACCCCTCCACTTT	CASSLGDTLTPLHF
13	TRBD1	.	TRBV6-5	TRBJ1-1	TGTGCCAGCAGTTACCGGACAGGGGCTGAAGCTTTCTTT	CASSYRTGAEAFF
16	TRBD2	once	TRBV5-1	TRBJ2-7	TGCGCCAGCAGCTTGATTAATAGCGGGAGTCGGGACGAGCAGTACTTC	CASSLINSGSRDEQYF
15	.	.	TRBV6-5	TRBJ1-2	TGTGCCAGCAGTTACGATGGGCACCCAATCCAGGGCTACACCTTC	CASSYDGHPIQGYTF
14	.	.	TRBV27	TRBJ1-2	TGTGCCAGCAAGGAGGTGGGCCCTAACTATGGCTACACCTTC	CASKEVGPNYGYTF
17	TRBD1	.	TRBV15	TRBJ1-3	TGTGCCACCAGACGACCGGGACAGGGCCCTCCCGGAAACACCATATATTTT	CATRRPGQGPPGNTIYF
12	.	.	TRBV27	TRBJ1-5	TGTGCCAGCAGCCCCCCCGGGCGGCCCCAGCATTTT	CASSPPGRPQHF
15	.	.	TRBV5-1	TRBJ1-1	TGCGCCAGCAGCCCTTCTCGTGGATTGAACACTGAAGCTTTCTTT	CASSPSRGLNTEAFF
14	.	.	TRBV27	TRBJ2-1	TGTGCCAGCAGTCCGAGGGACGGCTACAATGAGCAGTTCTTC	CASSPRDGYNEQFF
14	.	.	TRBV5-1	TRBJ1-1	TGCGCCAGCAGCTTGATGCGGGGAAGCACTGAAGCTTTCTTT	CASSLMRGSTEAFF
15	.	.	TRBV11-2	TRBJ2-7	TGTGCCAGCAGCTTAGAATCTCTAGACAACTACGAGCAGTACTTC	CASSLESLDNYEQYF
15	.	.	TRBV7-9	TRBJ1-4	TGTGCCAGCAGCCCGATTCGATCGGGGGGTGAAAAACTGTTTTTT	CASSPIRSGGEKLFF
17	TRBD1	.	TRBV5-1	TRBJ1-3	TGCGCCAGCAGCTTTGGGAGGACAGGGGGCGGTGGAAACACCATATATTTT	CASSFGRTGGGGNTIYF
13	TRBD1	once	TRBV27	TRBJ1-2	TGTGCCAGCAGTTGGACAGGAATAGATGGCTACACCTTC	CASSWTGIDGYTF
15	.	.	TRBV6-5	TRBJ2-3	TGTGCCAGCAGTCCGGACCCCGCTAGCACAGATACGCAGTATTTT	CASSPDPASTDTQYF
14	.	once	TRBV2	TRBJ2-2	TGTGCCAGCAGTGAGAGGGGTTCCACCGGGGAGCTGTTTTTT	CASSERGSTGELFF
11	.	once	TRBV6-2/TRBV6-3	TRBJ2-3	TGTGCCAGCAGTACTGGAGATACGCAGTATTTT	CASSTGDTQYF
20	TRBD1	.	TRBV3-1/TRBV3-2	TRBJ1-1	TGTGCCAGCAGCCAAGATCCGTCCGGGACAGGGGTTTTAGGCAACACTGAAGCTTTCTTT	CASSQDPSGTGVLGNTEAFF
14	.	.	TRBV5-6	TRBJ1-3	TGTGCCAGCAGCGCCAGGGGTTACGGAAACACCATATATTTT	CASSARGYGNTIYF
13	.	once	TRBV4-1	TRBJ2-1	TGCGCCAGCAGCCAAGCGCGTCAGGGGTGGCAGTTCTTC	CASSQARQGWQFF
17	TRBD1	.	TRBV5-4	TRBJ2-1	TGTGCCAGCACCACAGGGGGGCCAGCGGCCGCCTACAATGAGCAGTTCTTC	CASTTGGPAAAYNEQFF
15	.	.	TRBV2	TRBJ2-1	TGTGCCAGCAATAAACGGATAGGGGGGGACAATGAGCAGTTCTTC	CASNKRIGGDNEQFF
15	TRBD1	.	TRBV7-9	TRBJ2-3	TGTGCCAGCAGCCCGGAGGACAGGGGCACAGATACGCAGTATTTT	CASSPEDRGTDTQYF
16	.	.	TRBV6-6	TRBJ2-1	TGTGCCAGCAGTTACCGCCGGCAGGAGATTTACAATGAGCAGTTCTTC	CASSYRRQEIYNEQFF
15	.	.	TRBV6-8	TRBJ2-7	TGTGCCAGCAGTTACTCAGCAGCCTTCTCCTACGAGCAGTACTTC	CASSYSAAFSYEQYF
16	.	.	TRBV7-9	TRBJ1-1	TGTGCCAGCAGCTCCGGCCCTTGGGGGCAGAACACTGAAGCTTTCTTT	CASSSGPWGQNTEAFF
14	.	.	TRBV6-5	TRBJ2-1	TGTGCCAGCAGTTACTTCGGGGAAAACAATGAGCAGTTCTTC	CASSYFGENNEQFF
13	TRBD1	.	TRBV29-1	TRBJ2-5	TGCAGCGTTGAAGGGACAGGGCGAGAGACCCAGTACTTC	CSVEGTGRETQYF
13	.	.	TRBV28	TRBJ1-5	TGTGCCAGCAGTTTAGGCAACAATCAGCCCCAGCATTTT	CASSLGNNQPQHF
13	.	.	TRBV9	TRBJ1-3	TGTGCCAGCAGCTTCGTCTCTGGAAACACCATATATTTT	CASSFVSGNTIYF
13	.	.	TRBV28	TRBJ2-5	TGTGCCAGCAGCTCCGGGGGCCGGGAGACCCAGTACTTC	CASSSGGRETQYF
14	.	.	TRBV5-1	TRBJ1-5	TGCGCCAGCAGCTTGGAGGGTAGCAATCAGCCCCAGCATTTT	CASSLEGSNQPQHF
16	TRBD1	.	TRBV19	TRBJ1-5	TGTGCCAGTAGTCCCCGACAGGGAATGAGCAATCAGCCCCAGCATTTT	CASSPRQGMSNQPQHF
15	TRBD1	.	TRBV5-4	TRBJ1-1	TGTGCCAGCAGCGCCGGGGGCAGGGGGCACGCTGAAGCTTTCTTT	CASSAGGRGHAEAFF